These 5 T cell receptor beta chains were all obtained from the same sample, sequenced in a study of T cells after yellow fever vaccination (dated by TCRdb to between 2018 and 2021). The treatment or condition label corresponds to: live attenuated yellow fever vaccine strain. Library creation used 5' RACE. The run used an Illumina HiSeq 2500. The raw public data were reprocessed by TCRdb itself: fastp quality trimming at Q25, MiXCR clonotype calling, in-frame beta chains only. Rows with one shared CDR3 protein collapse into an entry with the most common genes and DNA. Counted in this sample were a few hundred thousand distinct CDR3 sequences; about 6.2% of them appeared once. The top ten clonotypes cover 15% of the sample. This sample comprised PBMCs, obtained 5 days after the yellow fever booster vaccination. These receptors all stem from a man younger than 45 who received the YFV17D yellow fever vaccine.

This clonotype has more than one count but fewer than ten. One end of the junction fails to match germline, which may point to a read error. The chain couples TRBV7-2 to TRBJ2-7, with 8 bases identical to TRBD1. This CDR3 is built from 15 residues. Germline-derived CDR1 and CDR2 are SGHTA and FQGNSA. DNA for the CDR3: TGTGCCAACAGCCTCCGACAGGGGACGATATACGAGCAGTACTTC. This codes for CANSLRQGTIYEQYF.

CDR3 region: CASSPMATRGYNEQFF. CDR3 coding DNA: TGTGCCAGCAGTCCAATGGCGACTAGGGGATACAATGAGCAGTTCTTC. This chain uses TRBV12-3 or TRBV12-4 with TRBJ2-1; maybe TRBD2 (6 bases). V lost 5 bases, J lost 4 bases, and 18 bases lay in between. The CDR3 runs to 16 residues.

This clonotype was picked up many times. This chain links TRBV29-1 with TRBJ2-2, with D unresolved. Germline V gives CDR1 SQVTM, CDR2 ANQGSEA. The CDR3 sequence is 11 residues long. V was pared by 4 bases and J by 9 bases, with 9 bases between. CDR3 nucleotides: TGCAGCGTTGGCGAGCGCAGGGAGCTGTTTTTT. As protein: CSVGERRELFF.

The genes are TRBV11-2 and TRBJ2-1; no reliable D call. In germline, CDR1 is SGHAT, CDR2 FQNNGV. The CDR3 consists of 14 residues. V was cut by 3 bases and J by 2 bases, with 8 bases left in between. The CDR3 nucleotides read TGTGCCAGCAGCTTTCCCGTTGCCTACAATGAGCAGTTCTTC. It translates to CASSFPVAYNEQFF.

This clonotype was picked up many times. The V call is TRBV24-1, the J call TRBJ2-5; 7 bases align to TRBD1. The CDR3 spans 13 residues. Germline loops: CDR1 KGHDR, CDR2 SFDVKD. V lost 5 bases to trimming and J lost 4 bases; unmatched junction nucleotides: 3. The CDR3 here is CATSATGIETQYF. For the CDR3, the DNA is TGTGCCACCAGTGCGACAGGGATAGAGACCCAGTACTTC.